The clone carrying this T cell receptor (beta chain) was found many times. It was with unique molecular identifiers that the TCRbeta library was prepared. TCRdb ran MiXCR on the PCR reads and lists one entry per CDR3 protein. The data show approximately 590,000 distinct CDR3 sequences, roughly a tenth seen once. Trimming took off 7 bases at V and 6 bases at J, with 13 bases between the two ends. The CDR3 has 13 amino acids. The germline CDR1 and CDR2 sequences are SGHTA and FQGNSA. The data originate from a study of T-cell reconstitution after alpha-beta-depleted transplantation in children. The chain recombines TRBV7-2 with TRBJ2-1; TRBD2 is a possible D gene (5 bases). The TCR originated in a human donor who donated a stem cell graft to a child with acute myeloid leukemia. Sequenced here: PBMCs from the stem cell graft donor, sampled from the stem cell graft. As DNA, the CDR3 is TGTGCCAGCAACCTCGGACTTTCCAATGAGCAGTTCTTC. This translates into CASNLGLSNEQFF. The entire variable domain, with the rest obtained from reference TRBV7-2 and TRBJ2-1, is as follows: GAGVSQSPSNKVTEKGKDVELRCDPISGHTALYWYRQSLGQGLEFLIYFQGNSAPDKSGLPSDRFSAERTGGSVSTLTIQRTQQEDSAVYLCASNLGLSNEQFFGPGTRLTVL.